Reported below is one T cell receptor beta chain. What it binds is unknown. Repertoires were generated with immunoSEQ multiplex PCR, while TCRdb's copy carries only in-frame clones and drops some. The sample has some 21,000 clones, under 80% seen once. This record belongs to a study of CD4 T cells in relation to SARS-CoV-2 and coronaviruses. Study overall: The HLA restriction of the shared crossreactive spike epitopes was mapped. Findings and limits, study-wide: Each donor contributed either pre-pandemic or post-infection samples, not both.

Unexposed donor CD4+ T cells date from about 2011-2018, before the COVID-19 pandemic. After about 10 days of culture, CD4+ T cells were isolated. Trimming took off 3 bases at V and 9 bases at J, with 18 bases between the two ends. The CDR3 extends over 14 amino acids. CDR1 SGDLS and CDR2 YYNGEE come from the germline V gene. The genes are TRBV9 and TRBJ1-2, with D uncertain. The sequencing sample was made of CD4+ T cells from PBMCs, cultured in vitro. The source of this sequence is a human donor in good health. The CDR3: CASSDTDGSRSYTF. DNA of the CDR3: TGTGCCAGCAGCGATACGGACGGCAGCCGGAGCTACACCTTC.